The entry that follows covers one T cell receptor (beta chain) sequence. Germline trimming cut 3 bases from V and 3 bases from J; bases unmatched to any gene: 2. This CDR3 region has 14 residues. Germline V gene lookup returns CDR1 MDHEN and CDR2 SYDVKM. The sample originates from a study of blood T cell repertoires in COVID-19. On the study more broadly: Researchers got acute and convalescent COVID-19 samples from the United States, Italy and Spain. Nucleic acid was either cDNA or gDNA, and it came from T cells, B-cell-depleted T cells, or PBMCs.

Source study methods: Nucleated cell number was recorded as an estimate derived from reference gene primer amplification. Clones were sequenced by immunoSEQ multiplex PCR, and TCRdb holds only the in-frame ones, with some missing. The V and J calls and clone size come from that table; D and trimming were worked out from the DNA. This sample has some 330,000 clones, with around 87% found just once. Sequenced material: peripheral blood. This clonotype was obtained from a woman aged 45-65 years with active or convalescent COVID-19. The J gene is TRBJ1-1, the V gene TRBV28; TRBD1 matches 9 bases. For the CDR3, the DNA is TGTGCCAGCAGTTTGGGACAGGGCCACACTGAAGCTTTCTTT. Its protein is CASSLGQGHTEAFF.